These T cell receptor beta chains were read from a single sample in a study of blood T cell repertoires in COVID-19. Assay used: immunoSEQ multiplex PCR; TCRdb lists only in-frame clones, some missing. The sample has 90,000 to 130,000 clones, about 79% seen once. Sequenced sample: peripheral blood. The origin of the receptors is a woman aged 80 or over with active or convalescent COVID-19. The CDR3 runs from the conserved cysteine through the conserved F or W. A D gene is named only where the DNA matches it firmly. Rows give clone size only sometimes, using once, few, many, or a class for an expanded clone.

.,16,.,TRBJ2-7,TRBV28,CASSFPGHPSTYEQYF,TGTGCCAGCAGTTTCCCGGGACACCCAAGTACCTACGAGCAGTACTTC
once,12,.,TRBJ2-4,TRBV28,CASKTGKNIQYF,TGTGCCAGCAAGACCGGGAAAAACATTCAGTACTTC
.,19,.,TRBJ2-6,TRBV3-1/TRBV3-2,CASSHRTPINHLGANVLTF,TGTGCCAGCAGCCACAGGACACCCATCAACCACCTGGGGGCCAACGTCCTGACTTTC
.,15,.,TRBJ2-3,TRBV5-1,CASSLEIAGTDTQYF,TGCGCCAGCAGCTTGGAAATAGCGGGCACAGATACGCAGTATTTT
.,14,TRBD2,TRBJ2-7,TRBV28,CASSSSGGPYEQYF,TGTGCCAGCAGTTCGAGCGGGGGGCCTTACGAGCAGTACTTC
.,13,.,TRBJ1-5,TRBV29-1,CSVSGGNNQPQHF,TGCAGCGTTTCCGGAGGAAACAATCAGCCCCAGCATTTT
.,14,.,TRBJ1-2,TRBV28,CASTRTLINYGYTF,TGTGCCAGCACCCGGACACTGATCAACTATGGCTACACCTTC
.,15,TRBD1,TRBJ2-7,TRBV5-1,CASSLGGTGIYEQYF,TGCGCCAGCAGCTTGGGTGGGACAGGGATCTACGAGCAGTACTTC
.,15,.,TRBJ2-3,TRBV18,CASSQSQGTTDTQYF,TGTGCCAGCTCACAAAGCCAGGGGACCACAGATACGCAGTATTTT
.,13,.,TRBJ1-5,TRBV7-8,CASSQRAGQPQHF,TGTGCCAGCAGCCAGCGGGCTGGACAGCCCCAGCATTTT
.,17,.,TRBJ2-6,TRBV4-3,CASSQDWVAPGANVLTF,TGCGCCAGCAGCCAAGATTGGGTAGCCCCTGGGGCCAACGTCCTGACTTTC
few,19,TRBD1,TRBJ2-1,TRBV6-2/TRBV6-3,CASSYSSAVVVQGWREQFF,TGTGCCAGCAGTTACTCGTCAGCAGTCGTAGTACAGGGGTGGAGAGAGCAGTTCTTC
once,13,.,TRBJ2-5,TRBV5-4,CASSTDNQETQYF,TGTGCCAGCAGCACCGACAACCAAGAGACCCAGTACTTC
.,14,.,TRBJ1-3,TRBV6-5,CASSSLGTGNTIYF,TGTGCCAGCAGCTCCCTCGGTACCGGAAACACCATATATTTT
.,12,.,TRBJ2-7,TRBV19,CASSMVQGEQYF,TGTGCCAGTAGTATGGTACAGGGCGAGCAGTACTTC
.,16,.,TRBJ2-2,TRBV15,CATSRGLGGLPGELFF,TGTGCCACCAGCAGAGGGCTCGGGGGTCTCCCCGGGGAGCTGTTTTTT
once,14,.,TRBJ2-3,TRBV3-1/TRBV3-2,CASNQGLRTDTQYF,TGTGCCAGCAATCAAGGACTTCGCACAGATACGCAGTATTTT
.,15,TRBD2,TRBJ2-1,TRBV18,CASSPGTSAPREQFF,TGTGCCAGCTCACCCGGGACTAGCGCGCCAAGGGAGCAGTTCTTC
few,16,.,TRBJ1-2,TRBV5-1,CASSLGDTQTYYGYTF,TGCGCCAGCAGCTTGGGGGACACCCAGACCTACTATGGCTACACCTTC
.,15,TRBD1,TRBJ1-5,TRBV4-1,CASSQYRGSGQPQHF,TGCGCCAGCAGCCAATACAGGGGTTCGGGTCAGCCCCAGCATTTT
.,14,TRBD1,TRBJ1-3,TRBV5-4,CASRDRGSGNTIYF,TGTGCCAGCAGGGACAGGGGTTCTGGAAACACCATATATTTT
.,13,TRBD2,TRBJ2-1,TRBV11-1,CASAQREVNEQFF,TGTGCCAGCGCACAGCGGGAGGTCAATGAGCAGTTCTTC
.,18,TRBD2,TRBJ2-2,TRBV18,CASSPPSGLAGGGGELFF,TGTGCCAGCTCACCACCGTCTGGACTAGCGGGAGGAGGCGGGGAGCTGTTTTTT
.,14,TRBD2,TRBJ2-7,TRBV2,CASSWTSGTYEQYF,TGTGCCAGCAGCTGGACTAGCGGGACCTACGAGCAGTACTTC
.,16,TRBD2,TRBJ2-3,TRBV30,CAWSQASGSSTDTQYF,TGTGCCTGGAGTCAAGCTAGCGGCTCTAGCACAGATACGCAGTATTTT
.,18,TRBD2,TRBJ2-3,TRBV5-4,CASSGAQRGGRVPNTQYF,TGTGCCAGCAGCGGGGCCCAGAGGGGCGGGAGGGTCCCGAATACGCAGTATTTT
.,16,TRBD2,TRBJ2-1,TRBV18,CASSLGGTSGDNEQFF,TGTGCCAGCTCACTCGGCGGGACTAGCGGGGACAATGAGCAGTTCTTC
.,15,TRBD2,TRBJ2-7,TRBV28,CASSFPGTTAYEQYF,TGTGCCAGCAGTTTTCCCGGGACTACCGCCTATGAGCAGTACTTC
.,15,.,TRBJ2-2,TRBV7-2,CASSLELARAGELFF,TGTGCCAGCAGCTTAGAGCTAGCGCGGGCCGGGGAGCTGTTTTTT
.,13,.,TRBJ1-2,TRBV5-6,CASSYDGNYGYTF,TGTGCCAGCAGCTATGACGGGAACTATGGCTACACCTTC
.,16,TRBD2,TRBJ2-2,TRBV7-9,CASSQILAGVTGELFF,TGTGCCAGCAGCCAAATTCTAGCGGGAGTTACCGGGGAGCTGTTTTTT
.,16,TRBD1,TRBJ1-2,TRBV7-9,CASSWGQGPERYGYTF,TGTGCCAGCAGCTGGGGACAGGGACCCGAAAGGTATGGCTACACCTTC
.,15,TRBD2,TRBJ2-3,TRBV9,CASSATSGTTDTQYF,TGTGCCAGCAGCGCGACTAGCGGGACCACAGATACGCAGTATTTT
.,13,.,TRBJ1-5,TRBV12-3/TRBV12-4,CASSLRVYQPQHF,TGTGCCAGCAGTTTGCGAGTCTACCAGCCCCAGCATTTT
.,14,.,TRBJ2-1,TRBV6-1,CASSETEGYNEQFF,TGTGCCAGCAGTGAAACTGAGGGCTACAATGAGCAGTTCTTC
few,13,.,TRBJ2-7,TRBV11-2,CASSLERSGEQYF,TGTGCCAGCAGCTTAGAACGCTCGGGCGAGCAGTACTTC
.,14,TRBD1,TRBJ1-5,TRBV7-2,CASSSRQGVQPQHF,TGTGCCAGCAGCTCCAGACAGGGAGTTCAGCCCCAGCATTTT
.,16,.,TRBJ1-6,TRBV7-2,CASSLAGIGYNSPLHF,TGTGCCAGCAGCTTGGCAGGGATCGGGTATAATTCACCCCTCCACTTT
.,16,TRBD2,TRBJ2-7,TRBV7-8,CASSLPGLAASYEQYF,TGTGCCAGCAGCTTACCGGGACTAGCTGCCTCCTACGAGCAGTACTTC
.,18,TRBD2,TRBJ2-1,TRBV11-2,CASSPGYLGLAGGDEQFF,TGTGCCAGCAGCCCGGGGTATTTGGGACTAGCGGGAGGGGATGAGCAGTTCTTC
.,16,.,TRBJ2-1,TRBV18,CASSRTGTQLGDEQFF,TGTGCCAGCTCTCGCACCGGGACTCAATTGGGGGATGAGCAGTTCTTC
.,13,.,TRBJ1-1,TRBV29-1,CSVAPRGITEAFF,TGCAGCGTTGCCCCCAGAGGGATCACTGAAGCTTTCTTT
few,12,TRBD1,TRBJ2-2,TRBV13,CASTRGNGELFF,TGTGCCAGCACCAGGGGGAACGGGGAGCTGTTTTTT
.,13,.,TRBJ1-5,TRBV30,CAWSVQGDQPQHF,TGTGCCTGGAGTGTACAGGGTGATCAGCCCCAGCATTTT
.,10,.,TRBJ2-1,TRBV2,CASRGGEQFF,TGTGCCAGCAGGGGAGGAGAGCAGTTCTTC
.,13,.,TRBJ2-7,TRBV30,CAWSVGLPYEQYF,TGTGCCTGGAGTGTGGGACTCCCCTACGAGCAGTACTTC
.,14,TRBD1,TRBJ2-7,TRBV5-1,CASSLAGTGWEQYF,TGCGCCAGCAGCTTGGCTGGGACAGGGTGGGAGCAGTACTTC
.,11,.,TRBJ2-7,TRBV29-1,CSAGTQYEQYF,TGCAGCGCCGGGACTCAGTACGAGCAGTACTTC
many,16,.,TRBJ2-5,TRBV3-1/TRBV3-2,CASSHPRWGRIETQYF,TGTGCCAGCAGCCATCCTCGGTGGGGGCGAATAGAGACCCAGTACTTC
.,15,.,TRBJ1-1,TRBV5-1,CASSLEWGVLTEAFF,TGCGCCAGCAGCTTGGAGTGGGGCGTACTGACTGAAGCTTTCTTT